Listed below are T cell receptor beta chains from one sample, sequenced in a study of identical twins. MiXCR, applied by TCRdb to the 5' RACE reads, yields one record per CDR3 protein. This table holds under 250,000 distinct CDR3 sequences, under 10% found once. These same records also appear under a second study, on yellow fever vaccine responses in identical twins.

The material sequenced was memory (CD45RO+) T cells sorted from blood. The source is a woman aged 18-29 years in good health. Each CDR3 is given with its conserved first and last residue. Not every row has a clone size; where given, it reads once, few, many or a size class.

v_gene,abundance,len,j_gene,CDR3aa
TRBV9,NA,15,TRBJ2-3,CASSVGQSPTDTQYF
TRBV3-1,many,15,TRBJ2-1,CASSPSSGRPGEQFF
TRBV24-1,NA,15,TRBJ2-5,CATSDPAGRAETQYF
TRBV10-1,NA,16,TRBJ2-2,CASSGSSAPNTGELFF
TRBV2,few,14,TRBJ2-3,CASSLDLFTDTQYF
TRBV28,NA,16,TRBJ2-3,CASSPTGAGSPDTQYF
TRBV5-1,many,14,TRBJ2-2,CASSSGTATGELFF
TRBV5-1,few,16,TRBJ1-2,CASSRGGSRVSGGYTF
TRBV24-1,many,12,TRBJ1-5,CATSNSNQPQHF
TRBV11-2,NA,12,TRBJ1-6,CASSPGNSPLHF
TRBV28,NA,16,TRBJ2-5,CASSFYGTSGQETQYF
TRBV12-3/TRBV12-4,NA,15,TRBJ2-1,CASSLQGGIYNEQFF
TRBV7-2,many,14,TRBJ2-5,CASRQEGRVKTQYF
TRBV10-2,NA,15,TRBJ2-7,CASSGNDRVSYEQYF
TRBV29-1,few,10,TRBJ2-7,CSVELPGQYF
TRBV5-1,few,17,TRBJ2-2,CASSLELTGANTGELFF
TRBV5-6,NA,17,TRBJ2-2,CASSWTSGGAWTGELFF
TRBV5-8,few,16,TRBJ2-2,CASSPTVRGDTGELFF
TRBV4-2,many,15,TRBJ2-5,CASSQDVRVQETQYF
TRBV4-3,few,16,TRBJ2-6,CASSQVSGAGANVLTF
TRBV12-3/TRBV12-4,many,13,TRBJ2-3,CASSLDPLVTQYF
TRBV3-1,many,14,TRBJ1-5,CASSQNNNLTPQHF
TRBV3-1,many,15,TRBJ2-7,CASSQGKRGGQEQYF
TRBV12-3/TRBV12-4,many,15,TRBJ1-5,CASSLGGGSNQPQHF
TRBV4-3,NA,15,TRBJ1-2,CASSQITSRNYGYTF
TRBV27,NA,14,TRBJ2-7,CASSPGRTIYEQYF
TRBV6-2/TRBV6-3,many,20,TRBJ2-1,CASSYSKLAGGGRSYNEQFF
TRBV7-9,few,16,TRBJ2-6,CASSSEGLAGANVLTF
TRBV6-1,many,15,TRBJ2-7,CASRADRGPTYEQYF
TRBV20-1,NA,15,TRBJ2-1,CSAPSEDKAYNEQFF
TRBV19,NA,14,TRBJ2-1,CPSSMGGSIDEQFF
TRBV20-1,few,14,TRBJ2-5,CSARRDRAQETQYF
TRBV20-1,few,15,TRBJ2-7,CSARDFWREVDEQYF
TRBV6-1,NA,14,TRBJ2-1,CASSSAGALDEQFF
TRBV7-2,few,14,TRBJ2-1,CASSLVRGAWEQFF
TRBV28,few,12,TRBJ2-7,CASRTQMWEQYF
TRBV6-1,NA,14,TRBJ1-2,CAGYDRFLKGGYTF
TRBV20-1,few,15,TRBJ2-1,CSAGAAGRDWNEQFF
TRBV20-1,NA,11,TRBJ2-1,CSAWGSTRKFF
TRBV20-1,few,12,TRBJ2-4,CSARVDRDIQYF
TRBV18,NA,14,TRBJ2-7,CASSFGQGTVEQYF
TRBV12-3/TRBV12-4,few,11,TRBJ2-7,CASGDRVEQYF